The present T cell receptor beta chain was sequenced within a study of graft-versus-host responses after intestinal transplantation. Study-wide background: Tacrolimus plus steroids were given to all recipients for roughly three years, preceded by anti-thymocyte globulin induction. Notes on the study in general: Circulating GvH clone levels at their peak were associated with HvG declines (early post-transplant). Marrow from the recipient contained GvH clones, some of which had appeared first in ileum or blood.

A remark on this clone: Antigen specificity is unknown.

Assay: immunoSEQ multiplex PCR; the TCRdb copy retains only in-frame clones and omits some. This table has over 45,000 clones, 70% to 90% appearing once. The V gene's germline CDR1 is MGHRA and CDR2 YSYEKL. Trimming took 4 bases from V and 0 from J, leaving 4 bases between them. This CDR3 is 13 amino acids long. The source of this sequence is a human patient who received an intestinal transplant, so some T cells may come from the graft donor. Sample: PBMCs, taken 26 days after transplant. This rearrangement joins TRBV4-1 to TRBJ1-3; D is ambiguous. Here the CDR3 reads CASSPRSGNTIYF. In nucleotides, the CDR3 is TGCGCCAGCAGCCCTCGCTCTGGAAACACCATATATTTT.